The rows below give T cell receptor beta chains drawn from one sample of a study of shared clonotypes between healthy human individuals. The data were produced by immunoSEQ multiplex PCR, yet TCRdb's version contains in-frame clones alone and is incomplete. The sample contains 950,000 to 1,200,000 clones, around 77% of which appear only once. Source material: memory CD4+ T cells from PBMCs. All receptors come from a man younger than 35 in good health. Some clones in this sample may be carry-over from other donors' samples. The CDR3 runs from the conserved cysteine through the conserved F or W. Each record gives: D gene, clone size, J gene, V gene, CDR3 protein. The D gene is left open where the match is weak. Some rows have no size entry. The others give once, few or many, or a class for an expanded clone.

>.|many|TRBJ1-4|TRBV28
CASRPLLKTLGKLFF
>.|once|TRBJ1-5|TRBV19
CASTQTATLSSNQPQHF
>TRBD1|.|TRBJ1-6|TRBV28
CASSDRGPSPLHF
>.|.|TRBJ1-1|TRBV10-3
CAIRENTEAFF
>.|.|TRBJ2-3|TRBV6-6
CASSYSWGADTQYF
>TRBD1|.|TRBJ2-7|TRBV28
CASTLEGQDYEQYF
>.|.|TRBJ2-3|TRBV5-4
CASRQDSDTQYF
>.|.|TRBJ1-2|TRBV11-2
CASSWGGADTGYTF
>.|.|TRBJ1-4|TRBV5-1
CASSRRQNNEKLFF
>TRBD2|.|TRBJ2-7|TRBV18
CASSPPSSLAVYEQYF
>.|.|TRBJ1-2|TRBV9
CASSVGPLDYGYTF
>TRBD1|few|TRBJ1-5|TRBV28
CASINGQGVGNQPQHF
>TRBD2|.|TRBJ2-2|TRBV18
CASSRRTSGRVMDTGELFF
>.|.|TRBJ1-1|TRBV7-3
CASRTNRDTEAFF
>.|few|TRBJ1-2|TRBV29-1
CSVGRDANYGYTF
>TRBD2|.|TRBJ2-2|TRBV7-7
CASSRLAGKTGELFF
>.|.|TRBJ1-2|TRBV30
CAWSILQLNYGYTF
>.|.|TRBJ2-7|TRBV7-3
CASSTSRGDEQYF
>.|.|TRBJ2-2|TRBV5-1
CASSLFGPTGELFF
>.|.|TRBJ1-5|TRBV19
CASNQQEGEDQPQHF
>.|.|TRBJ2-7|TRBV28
CASSSLPYEQYF
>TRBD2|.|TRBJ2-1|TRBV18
CASSPPSGRDNEQFF
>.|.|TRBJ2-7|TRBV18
CASSPPADYYEQYF
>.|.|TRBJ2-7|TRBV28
CASSLKGPREQYF
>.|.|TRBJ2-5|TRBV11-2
CASSLHIQETQYF
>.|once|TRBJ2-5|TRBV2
CASGGPQETQYF
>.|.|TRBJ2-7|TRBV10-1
CASALAGLLWDPYEQYF
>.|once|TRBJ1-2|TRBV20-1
CSAPFNYGYTF
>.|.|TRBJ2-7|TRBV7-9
CASSLPTAEQYF
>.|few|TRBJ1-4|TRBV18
CASSLGRSNEKLFF
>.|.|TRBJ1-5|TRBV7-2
CASSPHPNQPQHF
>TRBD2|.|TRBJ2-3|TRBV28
CASSTFSGTSVSTDTQYF
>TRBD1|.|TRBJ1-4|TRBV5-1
CASSGIPQGAGEKLFF
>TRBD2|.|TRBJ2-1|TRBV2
CASSELASGSNEQFF
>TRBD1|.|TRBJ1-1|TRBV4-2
CASSRLPGTGNTEAFF
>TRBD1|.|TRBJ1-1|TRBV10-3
CAISPRGGQSNTEAFF
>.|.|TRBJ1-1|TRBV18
CASSPPSERMNTEAFF
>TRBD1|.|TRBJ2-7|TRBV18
CASSPGTGYEQYF
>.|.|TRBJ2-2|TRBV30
CAWSGSPLSGELFF
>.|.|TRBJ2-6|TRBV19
CASSIIKTSGANVLTF
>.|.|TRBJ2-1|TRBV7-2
CASSLAYRADEQFF
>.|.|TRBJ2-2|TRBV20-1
CSAVGTGELFF
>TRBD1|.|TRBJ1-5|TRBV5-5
CASSSTGGGGQPQHF
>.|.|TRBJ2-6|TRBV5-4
CASSLRVPGANVLTF
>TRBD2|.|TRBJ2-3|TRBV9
CASSVRGTSGSLTDTQYF
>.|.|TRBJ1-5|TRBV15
CATSISATVSNQPQHF
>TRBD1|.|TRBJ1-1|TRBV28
CASSLPGGGAEAFF
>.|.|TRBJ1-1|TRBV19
CASRREEAFF
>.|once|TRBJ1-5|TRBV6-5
CASSYRPGGNQPQHF
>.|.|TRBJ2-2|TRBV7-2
CASSLGTGINTGELFF
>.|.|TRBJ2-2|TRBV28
CASSIRQHTGELFF
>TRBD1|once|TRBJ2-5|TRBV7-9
CASSLLPTGTGHETQYF